The source of this T cell receptor beta chain is a study of graft-versus-host responses after intestinal transplantation. Study-wide context: Every recipient underwent anti-thymocyte globulin induction, then tacrolimus and steroids for three to four years.

This CDR3 region has 13 residues. After removal of 6 bases from V and 3 bases from J, the junction contained 3 bases not matched to a gene. The germline CDR1 and CDR2 sequences are MGHDK and SYGVNS. This clone was detected only once. Its antigen is undetermined. Clones were sequenced by immunoSEQ multiplex PCR, and TCRdb holds only the in-frame ones, with some missing. The sample consists of some 15,000 clones, over 85% of them appearing once. Overall study results and limits: Researchers found GvH clones in recipient marrow, and some showed up first in ileum or blood.

The receptor was derived from a human patient who received an intestinal transplant, so some T cells may come from the graft donor. The chain couples TRBV25-1 to TRBJ1-2, with TRBD1 matching 8 bases. Sequencing was performed on PBMCs, taken 950 to 1,300 days after intestinal transplantation. The CDR3 protein is CASRQGGDYGYTF. The CDR3 coding sequence is TGTGCCAGCAGACAGGGGGGCGACTATGGCTACACCTTC.